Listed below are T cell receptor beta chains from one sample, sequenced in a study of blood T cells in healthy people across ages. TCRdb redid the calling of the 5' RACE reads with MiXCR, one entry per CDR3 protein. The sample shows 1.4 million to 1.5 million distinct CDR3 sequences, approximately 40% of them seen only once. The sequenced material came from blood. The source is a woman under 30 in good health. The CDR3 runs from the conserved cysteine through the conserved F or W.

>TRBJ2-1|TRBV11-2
CASSGGTGGYNEQFF
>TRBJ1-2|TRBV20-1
CSARDHLDTEPNYGYTF
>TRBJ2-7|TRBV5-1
CASSLAPGLSSYEQYF
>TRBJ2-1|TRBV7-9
CASSPRDNEQFF
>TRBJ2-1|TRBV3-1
CASSRRTSGSRYNEQFF
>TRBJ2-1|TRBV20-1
CSARPSALAGGYNEQFF
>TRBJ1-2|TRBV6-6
CASSYAGGDSYTF
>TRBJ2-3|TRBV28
CATQFNYDTDTQYF
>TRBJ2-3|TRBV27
CASSLWGGYSTDTQYF
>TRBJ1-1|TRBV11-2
CASSLATQGTEAFF
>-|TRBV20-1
CSAHPASSSGIQYF
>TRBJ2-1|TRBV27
CASSLSFYEQFF
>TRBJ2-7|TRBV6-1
CASSPKREGLLDYEQYF
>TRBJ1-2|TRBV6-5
CASSYSKWYGYTF
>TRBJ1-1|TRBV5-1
CASSLGGTDTEAFF
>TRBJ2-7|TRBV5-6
CASSLLAGNYEQYF
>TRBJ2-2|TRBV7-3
CASSLYSPSLDTGELFF
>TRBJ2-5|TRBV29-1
CSVGNTGTGGETQYF
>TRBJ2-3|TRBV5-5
CASSLMWTSGTVVTDTQYF
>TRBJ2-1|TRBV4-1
CASSHDLGEYEQFF
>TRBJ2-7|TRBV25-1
CASSEFFKGPFIPEQYF
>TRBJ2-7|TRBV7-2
CASSLGGAQGVLYEQYF
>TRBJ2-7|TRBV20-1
CSVGGDVSYEQYF
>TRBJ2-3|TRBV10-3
CAISESSTAADTQYF
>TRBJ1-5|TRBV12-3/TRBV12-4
CASSRTPRPQHF
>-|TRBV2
CASSEALAGVLHEQYF
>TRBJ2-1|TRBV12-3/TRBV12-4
CASSFRQGRAGTYNEQFF
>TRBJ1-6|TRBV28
CASRELQGGYLHF
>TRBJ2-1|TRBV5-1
CASSLERVSYGDEQFF
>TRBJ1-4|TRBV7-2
CASTLGQGREKLFF
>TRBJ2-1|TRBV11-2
CASSLVEPRYNEQFF
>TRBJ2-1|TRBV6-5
CASTPAGGPVNEQFF
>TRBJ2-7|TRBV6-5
CASSYGLAGYEQYF
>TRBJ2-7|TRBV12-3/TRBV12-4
CASTPPGRNEQYF
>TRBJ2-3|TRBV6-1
CASRFEPTSGTDTQYF
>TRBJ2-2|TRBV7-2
CASSSSRLAGNTGELFF
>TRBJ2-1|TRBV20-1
CSARDLSPGGDNEQFF
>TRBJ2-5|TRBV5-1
CASSLGTSGYQETQYF
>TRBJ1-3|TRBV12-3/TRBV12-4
CASSLAGLSRNTIYF
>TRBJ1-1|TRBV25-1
CACSEGTLTEAFF
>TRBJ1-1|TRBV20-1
CSASKGMNTEAFF
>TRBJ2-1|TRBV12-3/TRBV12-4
CASREGQGFGNEQFF
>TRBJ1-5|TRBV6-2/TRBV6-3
CASHQGVNQPQHF
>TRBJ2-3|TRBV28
CASSLRQTSTDTQYF
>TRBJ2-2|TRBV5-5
CASTSPGQANTGELFF